One and the same sample provided the 3 T cell receptor beta chains below, sequenced in a study of cytomegalovirus exposure and HLA in healthy donors. With 60 Vbeta and 13 Jbeta primers, the PCR was carried out. Assay: immunoSEQ multiplex PCR; the TCRdb copy retains only in-frame clones and omits some. The sample yields 250,000 to 350,000 clones, about four fifths seen once. Sample: PBMCs. All receptors derive from a girl aged 2-15 years in good health and CMV-seronegative.

The J gene is TRBJ2-1, the V gene TRBV19; TRBD2 is a possible D gene (6 bases). The V and J ends lost 6 bases and 6 bases respectively, with 24 bases between them. CDR1 and CDR2 from the germline V gene are LNHDA and SQIVND (reference sequence). The length of the CDR3 is 17 residues. The CDR3 coding sequence is TGTGCCAGTAGCCGAAAGCCCTCTGGCGGGGCTATCAATGAGCAGTTCTTC. Translation gives CASSRKPSGGAINEQFF.

As to this clone: One end of the junction is discordant with germline, which a read error may explain. The V call is TRBV5-8, the J call TRBJ1-2; D unresolved. The germline V gene encodes CDR1 SGHTS and CDR2 YDEGEE. The CDR3 consists of 14 residues. As DNA, the CDR3 is TGTGCCGGCAGCTTAAGGTTACAGAGCTATGGCTACACCTTC. The encoded protein is CAGSLRLQSYGYTF.

The gene calls are TRBV15 and TRBJ2-5; 9 bases line up with TRBD1. The J call may be in error: the DNA end matches TRBJ2-7 better. Germline CDR1 is LNHNV and CDR2 is YYDKDF (reference sequence). The CDR3 contains 17 residues. The CDR3 sequence: CATSRNYWDRATYEQYF. DNA of the CDR3: TGTGCCACCAGCAGGAACTACTGGGACAGGGCCACCTACGAGCAGTACTTC.